This TCR beta chain is drawn from a study of blood T cell repertoires in COVID-19. In its sample, this clone was seen a few times. Some clones are missing from TCRdb's copy, which holds only in-frame ones; the method was immunoSEQ multiplex PCR. The sample lists approximately 140,000 clones, roughly 84% occurring once. V shed 4 bases and J shed 5 bases, with 13 bases lying between them. The CDR3 runs 14 residues. The germline V gene encodes CDR1 SGHNT and CDR2 YENEEA. Recruited during active infection, patients (from Seattle) were subsequently followed longitudinally. The chain recombines TRBV11-3 with TRBJ2-3; possibly TRBD2 for D (5 bases). Material: peripheral blood. This clonotype originated in a man aged 25-45 years with COVID-19, enrolled during active disease. For the CDR3, the DNA is TGTGCCAGCAGCTCTCCGAGGGAAAGAGATACGCAGTATTTT. It is translated as CASSSPRERDTQYF.